This TCR beta chain emerged from a study of T cell responses to AZD1222 COVID-19 vaccine (dated by TCRdb to 2020 to 2023). General notes on the study: A total of 230 to 250 trial participants underwent TCR sequencing, of whom under 220 had received two doses of AZD1222 and 26 had received two doses of the MenACWY control vaccine. Trial participants were enrolled by age into 18-55, 56-69 and 70-plus year subgroups, with roughly 160, 29 and 62 TCR-sequenced participants respectively.

The CDR3 regions of human TCRbeta chains were analyzed by immunosequencing. In the original analysis: TCRs in the repertoires were compared against a reference library of SARS-CoV-2-specific TCRs that had been generated with the MIRA antigen-specificity platform. Breadth was defined as the fraction of unique TCRs that were SARS-CoV-2-associated, and depth was defined as the fraction of total T cells that were SARS-CoV-2-associated. Using the MIRA data, each spike-specific TCR was mapped to the spike region that the TCR reacts to and placed in a CD4 or CD8 class. Log10-transformed breadth and depth values were compared by one-way ANOVA with Sidak's multiple comparisons tests. This is the immuneACCESS table as TCRdb keeps it, with only in-frame sequences that have V and J called. A part of the clones is gone; compared with another copy, unresolved V genes explain less than half, and the rest is unexplained. D and trimming come from the DNA, and the V and J calls and clone size come from that table. This sample's table carries some 150,000 clones. The ten largest clones capture about 2.2% of the sample.

General findings and caveats noted by the study authors: Only five to seven AZD1222 recipients were SARS-CoV-2 seropositive at baseline, limiting conclusions about previously exposed vaccinees. Reportedly, almost half of the unique spike-specific TCRs recognized epitopes lying outside the regions that are mutated in the B.1.351 and B.1.1.7 variants. A significant rise in spike-specific TCR breadth and depth was observed after two AZD1222 doses relative to day 0 and relative to MenACWY recipients. The whole spike protein was spanned by vaccine-associated CD4 TCRs, and dominant responses were seen in regions 160-218 and 743-854. Most participants were white British and females outnumbered males, and the authors suggested that clonal diversity may have been underestimated. Because no day 14 peak-response samples were available, the repertoires could be characterized only after the peak T cell response. In the small 56-69-year group, the increase in depth fell short of significance, most likely because of low power.

The time point label of this sample denotes: baseline before first vaccination. Vaccinee samples came from UK trials COV001 and COV002, including a single-blind randomized controlled phase 2/3 trial of AZD1222 (ChAdOx1 nCoV-19) in healthy adults. For TCRbeta chain sequencing, PBMC samples from trial participants were taken at day 0 and at day 28 after the second dose. For this clone: Its antigen is currently not known.

The CDR3 sequence holds 15 residues, the cysteine and phenylalanine included. The CDR3 DNA has 45 bases and is translated from base 1. V is pared back by 4 bases and J by 3 bases, with 15 bases lying between the germline termini. In the germline V gene, CDR1 corresponds to SNHLY and CDR2 to FYNNEI. The source material was peripheral blood. The TCR comes from an adult in good health. The sequence joins TRBV2 to TRBJ1-1, with no confident D gene call. The nucleotide sequence is given as TGTGCCAGCAGTGTGGACGGATTAAGGGACACTGAAGCTTTCTTT. This codes for CASSVDGLRDTEAFF. The full variable domain, completed from the reference TRBV2 and TRBJ1-1 proteins outside the CDR3, reads EPEVTQTPSHQVTQMGQEVILRCVPISNHLYFYWYRQILGQKVEFLVSFYNNEISEKSEIFDDQFSVERPDGSNFTLKIRSTKLEDSAMYFCASSVDGLRDTEAFFGQGTRLTVV.